The next 14 T cell receptor beta chains were all read from a single sample in a study of T cell responses to AZD1222 COVID-19 vaccine. Sequencing was performed with immunoSEQ multiplex PCR; in TCRdb, only in-frame clones are kept and a portion is missing. The table records approximately 220,000 clones, roughly 91% of them present only once. The sample was peripheral blood, taken on day 0 of MenACWY control vaccination. These receptors were taken from an adult in good health.

The chain recombines TRBV28 with TRBJ1-5, with D possibly being TRBD1 (5 bases). The CDR3 runs to 15 residues. CDR1 is MDHEN and CDR2 is SYDVKM in the germline V gene. V shed 6 bases and J shed 6 bases, with 18 bases lying between them. The CDR3 DNA is TGTGCCAGCAGAACTGGGGCCCTGGGGGGTCAGCCCCAGCATTTT. Its translation is CASRTGALGGQPQHF.

The V gene is TRBV6-5, the J gene TRBJ2-3; D remains unclear. V was trimmed by 2 bases and J by 5 bases, leaving 11 bases between them. The length of the CDR3 is 14 residues. Looked up from germline, CDR1 is MNHEY and CDR2 is SVGAGI. The chain's CDR3 is CASSYGSVGDTQYF. In nucleotides, the CDR3 is TGTGCCAGCAGTTACGGTTCTGTAGGAGATACGCAGTATTTT.

The rearrangement links TRBV10-3 to TRBJ1-1, with 9 nucleotides matching TRBD1. V lost 9 bases and J lost 3; bases outside the gene matches: 5. The CDR3 sequence is 13 residues long. The germline CDR1 and CDR2 sequences are ENHRY and SYGVKD. This CDR3 reads CAIGGQGDTEAFF. The CDR3 DNA follows: TGTGCCATTGGGGGACAGGGTGACACTGAAGCTTTCTTT.

In this sample, this clone turned up many times. The genes are TRBV30 and TRBJ1-4; D gene uncertain. The CDR3 loop spans 12 amino acids. V lost 1 base and J lost 6, with 6 bases in between. Looked up from germline, CDR1 is GTSNPN and CDR2 is SVGIG (reference sequence). The CDR3 region is CAWSGGYEKLFF. The CDR3 coding sequence is TGTGCCTGGAGTGGCGGATATGAAAAACTGTTTTTT.

This clone was picked up one time. The chain has TRBV12-3 or TRBV12-4 and TRBJ1-5; 7 bases agree with TRBD1. This CDR3 is built from 13 residues. The ends lost 6 bases at V and 7 bases at J; junction bases unmatched: 6. CDR3 residues: CASSGQVRQPQHF. DNA of the CDR3: TGTGCCAGCAGCGGACAGGTACGACAGCCCCAGCATTTT.

J is TRBJ2-1 and V is TRBV7-2, with TRBD1 identical over 8 bases. V dropped 4 bases and J dropped 6; count of bases not matched to a gene: 5. Germline V CDR1 and CDR2: SGHTA, FQGNSA. This CDR3 is built from 14 residues. CDR3 coding DNA: TGTGCCAGCAGCTGGCGCAGGGGGCGCAATGAGCAGTTCTTC. Its translation: CASSWRRGRNEQFF.

CDR3 nucleotides: TGTGCCAGCACCTTGGGAGGGGGGGCTTCTGGCCATGAGCAGTTCTTC. As protein: CASTLGGGASGHEQFF. The chain couples TRBV28 to TRBJ2-1, with TRBD2 as a possible D gene (7 bases). V lost 7 bases and J lost 8, with 24 bases in between. Per the germline V gene, CDR1 is MDHEN and CDR2 is SYDVKM. The CDR3 spans 16 residues.

A single count supports this clone. V is TRBV28 and J is TRBJ1-2; a weak D match, TRBD1 (6 bases). Trimming removed 3 bases from V and 3 bases from J, with 8 bases in between. There are 13 residues in the CDR3. Germline CDR1 is MDHEN and CDR2 is SYDVKM. The CDR3 loop is CASSLDRYYGYTF. DNA of the CDR3: TGTGCCAGCAGTTTGGACAGATACTATGGCTACACCTTC.

The genes are TRBV7-9 and TRBJ2-1, with D perhaps TRBD1 (7 bases). Germline V gene data show CDR1 as SEHNR and CDR2 as FQNEAQ (reference sequence). The CDR3 runs 15 residues. The V and J ends lost 1 base and 4 bases respectively, with 11 bases between them. CDR3 DNA: TGTGCCAGCAGCTTAGAGGCAGGGGGGTACAATGAGCAGTTCTTC. This sequence encodes CASSLEAGGYNEQFF. The full variable domain, completed using reference TRBV7-9 and TRBJ2-1, is DTGVSQNPRHKITKRGQNVTFRCDPISEHNRLYWYRQTLGQGPEFLTYFQNEAQLEKSRLLSDRFSAERPKGSFSTLEIQRTEQGDSAMYLCASSLEAGGYNEQFFGPGTRLTVL.

Comments on this clone: Other DNA sequences of this sample code for an identical CDR3. J is TRBJ1-2 and V is TRBV7-9; possibly TRBD1 for D (5 bases). V was cut by 4 bases and J by 3 bases, with 6 bases left in between. Germline-derived CDR1 and CDR2 are SEHNR and FQNEAQ (reference sequence). The CDR3 is 12 residues long. CDR3 amino acids: CASSSTDYGYTF. For the CDR3, the DNA is TGTGCCAGCAGCTCGACAGACTATGGCTACACCTTC.

V and J are TRBV5-6 and TRBJ1-3, with D possibly matching TRBD1 (5 bases). Trimming took 1 base from V and 4 from J, leaving 18 bases between them. CDR1 is SGHDT, CDR2 YYEEEE, per germline. The CDR3 spans 17 residues. The chain's CDR3 is CASSLKGWQGLGNTIYF. CDR3 in DNA: TGTGCCAGCAGCTTGAAGGGTTGGCAGGGCCTCGGAAACACCATATATTTT.

The gene calls are TRBV2 and TRBJ1-2; maybe TRBD1 (5 bases). Trimming stripped 6 bases from V and 1 base from J, with 12 bases between. Germline CDR1 and CDR2: SNHLY and FYNNEI. The CDR3 is 14 amino acids. The CDR3 DNA reads TGTGCCAGCAGACAGGACTACTTTAACTATGGCTACACCTTC. Translating gives CASRQDYFNYGYTF.

The chain is built from TRBV6-2 or TRBV6-3 and TRBJ2-7, with 8 bases that match TRBD1. The CDR3 is 16 amino acids. The J segment lost 6 bases and the V segment lost 2 bases, leaving 12 bases of the junction unmatched. CDR1 and CDR2 (germline): MNHEY, SVGEGT. This CDR3 reads CASSYGRADRVGEQYF. The CDR3 DNA reads as TGTGCCAGCAGTTACGGACGCGCGGACAGGGTTGGCGAGCAGTACTTC.

This clone came up a few times. The chain carries TRBV30 and TRBJ1-2; D gene unclear. The V gene's germline CDR1 is GTSNPN and CDR2 SVGIG (reference sequence). Trimming pared 0 bases from V and 4 bases from J, leaving 9 bases between. The CDR3 length is 13 residues. As DNA, the CDR3 is TGTGCCTGGAGTGTAGGGCACAGCTATGGCTACACCTTC. This encodes CAWSVGHSYGYTF.